This T cell receptor beta chain was sequenced in a study of response to subunit inactivated influenza vaccine. This clonotype was seen a handful of times. TCRdb re-derived calls from the RT-PCR reads in MiXCR, one entry per CDR3 protein. The sample has more than 500,000 distinct CDR3 sequences; approximately 11% are singletons. This CDR3 contains 16 residues. V was clipped by 7 bases and J by 0 bases, with 16 bases between them. This sample also belongs to another study, concerning T cells expressing NK-cell markers. That investigation notes: The authors made TCR beta cDNA libraries by 5'RACE template switching. This switching added a universal primer site and UMIs. Among CD8+ T cells from several donors, dominant NKG2C+ clonotypes accounted for about 1.0-7.0%.

The TCR comes from a man aged 45-65 years who received an inactivated influenza vaccine. The chain has TRBV12-3 or TRBV12-4 and TRBJ2-1, with a possible D match to TRBD2 (6 bases). Sequenced material: PBMCs from blood, taken on the day of vaccination. For the CDR3, the DNA is TGTGCCAGCAAAAGGCGGGGTTCGAGCTCCTACAATGAGCAGTTCTTC. Translated, it gives CASKRRGSSSYNEQFF.